This TCR beta chain was found in a study of OX40 agonist ivuxolimab in advanced cancers. Measured with immunoSEQ multiplex PCR; TCRdb has only the in-frame clones, and not every one. The table has tens of thousands of clones, more than 80% seen once. Germline CDR1 and CDR2: SGDLS and YYNGEE. V shed 3 bases and J 11 bases; nucleotides not matched to a gene: 8. The CDR3 loop spans 13 amino acids. The V call is TRBV9, the J call TRBJ1-3, with 7 bases lining up with TRBD1. This material consisted of CD4+ or CD8+ T cells sorted from blood, taken in a trial of the OX40 agonist ivuxolimab. The sequence was collected from an adult with an advanced solid tumor such as melanoma, head and neck, liver or kidney cancer. The CDR3, as DNA: TGTGCCAGCAGCGAGACAGGGCTAGGCCCCATATATTTT. Its translation is CASSETGLGPIYF. The whole variable domain, remainder taken from reference TRBV9 and TRBJ1-3, is DSGVTQTPKHLITATGQRVTLRCSPRSGDLSVYWYQQSLDQGLQFLIQYYNGEERAKGNILERFSAQQFPDLHSELNLSSLELGDSALYFCASSETGLGPIYFGEGSWLTVV.